This T cell receptor (beta chain) emerged from a study of CD8 T cell repertoires and HIV-1 epitope variants. Study details: T cells were cultured for nine to eleven days with cytokines added on days 3 and 7.

About this clone: As yet, its antigen is unknown.

Germline CDR1 SEHNR, CDR2 FQNEAQ (reference sequence). V gave up 8 bases and J gave up 1 base, with 21 bases separating them. The CDR3 consists of 18 residues. The data were produced by immunoSEQ multiplex PCR, yet TCRdb's version contains in-frame clones alone and is incomplete. This table has roughly 2,000 clones, around 70% appearing once. What was sequenced was cultured CD8+ T cells derived from PBMCs. The TCR sequence derives from a male donor with HIV. The V gene is TRBV7-9, the J gene TRBJ2-6; D is unclear. The CDR3 region has the DNA TGTGCCAGCTTTCCGCTAGGGCAAGATCGATCTGGGGCCAACGTCCTGACTTTC. Amino acid sequence: CASFPLGQDRSGANVLTF.